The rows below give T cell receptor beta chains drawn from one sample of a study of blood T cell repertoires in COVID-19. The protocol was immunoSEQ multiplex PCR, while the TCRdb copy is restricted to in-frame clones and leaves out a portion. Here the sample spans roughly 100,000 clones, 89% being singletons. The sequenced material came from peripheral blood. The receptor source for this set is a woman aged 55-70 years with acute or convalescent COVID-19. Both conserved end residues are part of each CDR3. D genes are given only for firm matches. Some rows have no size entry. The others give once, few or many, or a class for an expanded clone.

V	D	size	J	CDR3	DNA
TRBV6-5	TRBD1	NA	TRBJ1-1	CASSFGQVNTEAFF	TGTGCCAGCAGTTTTGGACAGGTGAACACTGAAGCTTTCTTT
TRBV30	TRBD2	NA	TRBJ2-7	CAWSGRTSGRATSYEQYF	TGTGCCTGGAGTGGTAGGACTAGCGGGAGGGCCACCTCCTACGAGCAGTACTTC
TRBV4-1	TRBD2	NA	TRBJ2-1	CASSQAGLAGFVGSEQFF	TGCGCCAGCAGCCAAGCGGGACTAGCGGGATTCGTTGGGAGTGAGCAGTTCTTC
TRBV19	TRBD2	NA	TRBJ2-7	CASTAQLAGGYEQYF	TGTGCCAGTACCGCACAACTAGCGGGAGGGTACGAGCAGTACTTC
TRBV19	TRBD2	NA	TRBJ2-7	CASSIRGLAAANEQYF	TGTGCCAGTAGTATCCGCGGACTAGCGGCAGCCAACGAGCAGTACTTC
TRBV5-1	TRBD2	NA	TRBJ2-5	CASSFGGAQETQYF	TGCGCCAGCAGCTTCGGGGGGGCCCAAGAGACCCAGTACTTC
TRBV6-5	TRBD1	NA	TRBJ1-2	CASTLTGLDYGYTF	TGTGCCAGCACTTTGACAGGGCTTGACTATGGCTACACCTTC
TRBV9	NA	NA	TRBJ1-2	CASSARGRMNYGYTF	TGTGCCAGCAGCGCGAGAGGCAGAATGAACTATGGCTACACCTTC
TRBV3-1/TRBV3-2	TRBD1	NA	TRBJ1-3	CASSQGRDRGPSGNTIYF	TGTGCCAGCAGCCAGGGCCGGGACAGAGGGCCATCTGGAAACACCATATATTTT
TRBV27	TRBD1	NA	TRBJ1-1	CASSVGTANTEAFF	TGTGCCAGCAGTGTGGGGACAGCTAACACTGAAGCTTTCTTT
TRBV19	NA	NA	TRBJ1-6	CASRSGDSPLHF	TGTGCCAGTAGAAGCGGAGATTCACCCCTCCACTTT
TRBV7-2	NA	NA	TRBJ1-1	CASSLVANTEAFF	TGTGCCAGCAGCTTAGTAGCGAACACTGAAGCTTTCTTT
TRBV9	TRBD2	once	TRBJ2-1	CASSVEGTSAPRFF	TGTGCCAGCAGCGTAGAGGGGACTAGCGCCCCGAGGTTCTTC
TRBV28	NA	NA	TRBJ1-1	CASSFPSEAFF	TGTGCCAGCAGTTTTCCCTCCGAAGCTTTCTTT
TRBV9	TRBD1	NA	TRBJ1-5	CASSGQGGSNQPQHF	TGTGCCAGCAGCGGGCAGGGGGGTAGCAATCAGCCCCAGCATTTT
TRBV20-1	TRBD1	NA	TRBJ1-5	CSASRGTEYNQPQHF	TGCAGTGCTAGTCGCGGGACAGAGTACAATCAGCCCCAGCATTTT
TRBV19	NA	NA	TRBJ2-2	CASKPRGAGGITGELFF	TGTGCCAGTAAACCCAGGGGGGCGGGAGGTATAACCGGGGAGCTGTTTTTT
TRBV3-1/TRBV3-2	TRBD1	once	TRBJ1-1	CASSPDRDTEAFF	TGTGCCAGCAGCCCCGACAGGGACACTGAAGCTTTCTTT
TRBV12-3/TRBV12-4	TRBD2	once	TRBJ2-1	CASSLISGNEQFF	TGTGCCAGCAGTCTGATTAGCGGGAATGAGCAGTTCTTC
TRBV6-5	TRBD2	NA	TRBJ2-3	CASRSGRTQYF	TGTGCCAGCAGGTCCGGGAGGACGCAGTATTTT
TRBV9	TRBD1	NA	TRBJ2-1	CASKPYTTGDNEQFF	TGTGCCAGCAAACCGTATACGACAGGGGACAATGAGCAGTTCTTC
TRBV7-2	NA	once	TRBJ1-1	CASSLDRASTEAFF	TGTGCCAGCAGCTTAGACAGGGCGAGCACTGAAGCTTTCTTT
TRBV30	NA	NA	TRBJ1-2	CAWTPGPGDAGYTF	TGTGCCTGGACCCCAGGACCAGGGGATGCTGGCTACACCTTC
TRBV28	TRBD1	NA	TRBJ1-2	CASSTGAIYGYTF	TGTGCCAGCAGCACAGGGGCCATCTATGGCTACACCTTC